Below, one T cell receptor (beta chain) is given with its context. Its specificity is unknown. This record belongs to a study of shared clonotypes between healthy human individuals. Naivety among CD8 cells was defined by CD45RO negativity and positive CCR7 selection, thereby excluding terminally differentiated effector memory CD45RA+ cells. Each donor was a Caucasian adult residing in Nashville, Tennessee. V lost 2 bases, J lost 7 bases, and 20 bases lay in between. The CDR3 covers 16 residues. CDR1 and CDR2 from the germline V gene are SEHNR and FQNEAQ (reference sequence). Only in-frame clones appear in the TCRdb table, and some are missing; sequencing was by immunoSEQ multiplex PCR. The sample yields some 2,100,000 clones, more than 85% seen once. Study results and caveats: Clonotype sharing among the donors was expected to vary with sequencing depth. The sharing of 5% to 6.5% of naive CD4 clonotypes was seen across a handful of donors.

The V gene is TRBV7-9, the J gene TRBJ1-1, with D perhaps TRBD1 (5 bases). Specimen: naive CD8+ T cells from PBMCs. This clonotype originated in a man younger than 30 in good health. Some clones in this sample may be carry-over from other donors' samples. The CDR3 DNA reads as TGTGCCAGCAGCTTACCCGCAGGGAGAAATTTGGGTGAAGCTTTCTTT. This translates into CASSLPAGRNLGEAFF.